Below, 14 T cell receptor beta chains from the same sample are listed, as sequenced in a study of T-cell reconstitution after alpha-beta-depleted transplantation in children. TCRbeta library preparation incorporated unique molecular identifiers. TCRdb re-analysed the PCR reads in MiXCR, keeping a single row per CDR3 protein. This repertoire shows a few hundred thousand distinct CDR3 sequences, roughly a quarter found once; its top ten account for about a third. Sequences were derived from PBMCs, sampled before TCRalphabeta/CD19-depleted stem cell transplant. These receptors were collected from a boy under two years old with Wiskott-Aldrich syndrome, due to receive a stem cell transplant.

The chain is built from TRBV20-1 and TRBJ2-7; 9 bases map to TRBD2. The CDR3 runs 15 residues. V was pared by 2 bases and J by 0 bases, with 5 bases of the junction left unmatched. Germline CDR1 is DFQATT and CDR2 is SNEGSKA (reference sequence). CDR3 coding DNA: TGCAGTGCTAGACAACGACTAGCGGCCTCCTACGAGCAGTACTTC. Translated: CSARQRLAASYEQYF.

This clonotype appeared a few times. This chain joins TRBV5-1 and TRBJ2-5; perhaps D is TRBD1 or TRBD2 (5 bases each). Germline CDR1 is SGHRS and CDR2 is YFSETQ. V lost 1 base to trimming and J lost 4 bases, with 14 bases between them. The CDR3 consists of 15 residues. CDR3 sequence reads: CASSLRDPSPETQYF. The CDR3, as DNA: TGCGCCAGCAGCTTGAGGGACCCCTCTCCAGAGACCCAGTACTTC. Based on the CDR3 plus reference TRBV5-1 and TRBJ2-5, the full variable domain is KAGVTQTPRYLIKTRGQQVTLSCSPISGHRSVSWYQQTPGQGLQFLFEYFSETQRNKGNFPGRFSGRQFSNSRSEMNVSTLELGDSALYLCASSLRDPSPETQYFGPGTRLLVL.

This rearrangement joins TRBV20-1 to TRBJ1-6, with a weak D call TRBD1 (5 bases). This CDR3 region has 16 residues. Germline CDR1 reads DFQATT; CDR2 reads SNEGSKA (reference sequence). Trimming took 2 bases from V and 6 from J, leaving 17 bases between them. The CDR3 DNA reads TGCAGTGCTAGATTGGGGGGTTCAGCCCCTAATTCACCCCTCCACTTT. This codes for CSARLGGSAPNSPLHF.

The chain is built from TRBV5-1 and TRBJ2-7; tentative D call: TRBD2 (6 bases). The germline V and J ends were trimmed by 4 bases and 0 bases, with 14 bases remaining between them. The CDR3 extends over 15 amino acids. Germline CDR1 is SGHRS and CDR2 is YFSETQ. For the CDR3, the DNA is TGCGCCAGCAGCGCCGGGGGAAAAAGCTCCTACGAGCAGTACTTC. Amino acid sequence: CASSAGGKSSYEQYF.

The rearrangement uses TRBV6-5 and TRBJ2-3; no definite D call. Trimming left V 2 bases short and J 7 bases short, with 10 bases between. CDR1 is MNHEY and CDR2 is SVGAGI in the germline V gene. CDR3 length equals 13 residues. The CDR3 DNA reads TGTGCCAGCAGTTACGGGCTAGGACATACGCAGTATTTT. Encoded protein: CASSYGLGHTQYF.

The chain links TRBV9 to TRBJ2-2; 9 nucleotides line up with TRBD2. The V and J ends lost 3 bases and 3 bases, in that order; junction bases with no gene match: 12. The CDR3 contains 18 residues. Germline CDR1 is SGDLS and CDR2 is YYNGEE. CDR3 bases: TGTGCCAGCAGCGGGAGACTAGCGGCAAAGGCGTACACCGGGGAGCTGTTTTTT. It encodes CASSGRLAAKAYTGELFF.

This clonotype has only a few counts. The genes are TRBV29-1 and TRBJ1-1; a weak D match, TRBD1 (6 bases). Trimming shortened V by 5 bases and J by 4 bases, and 17 bases separated the two germline ends. CDR1 and CDR2 (germline): SQVTM, ANQGSEA. CDR3 length: 14 amino acids. The CDR3 spells CSVSRGLWITEAFF. DNA of the CDR3: TGCAGCGTTAGCAGGGGCCTTTGGATCACTGAAGCTTTCTTT. Complete variable domain (other parts from reference TRBV29-1 and TRBJ1-1): SAVISQKPSRDICQRGTSLTIQCQVDSQVTMMFWYRQQPGQSLTLIATANQGSEATYESGFVIDKFPISRPNLTFSTLTVSNMSPEDSSIYLCSVSRGLWITEAFFGQGTRLTVV.

This clonotype was picked up one time. A clone one base away is much larger, so this may be a read error. This chain joins TRBV5-1 and TRBJ1-2; D not certain. The germline CDR1 and CDR2 sequences are SGHRS and YFSETQ. Between the trimmed V and J ends, which lost 0 bases and 1 base, there was a span of 7 bases. The CDR3 length is 14 residues. CDR3 nucleotide sequence: TGCGCCAGCAGCTTGGGGCAGTATAACTATGGCTACACCTTC. Protein: CASSLGQYNYGYTF. Variable domain in full (rest from reference TRBV5-1 and TRBJ1-2): KAGVTQTPRYLIKTRGQQVTLSCSPISGHRSVSWYQQTPGQGLQFLFEYFSETQRNKGNFPGRFSGRQFSNSRSEMNVSTLELGDSALYLCASSLGQYNYGYTFGSGTRLTVV.

This clonotype was detected a few times. The chain employs TRBV2 and TRBJ2-5; possibly TRBD2 for D (6 bases). The CDR3 extends over 12 amino acids. Germline CDR1 SNHLY, CDR2 FYNNEI. Deletions cut 4 bases from V and 5 bases from J, with 8 bases between. The CDR3 here is CASSGDWETQYF. CDR3 nucleotide sequence: TGTGCCAGCAGTGGGGACTGGGAGACCCAGTACTTC.

This clonotype was picked up a small number of times. The rearrangement joins TRBV5-1 to TRBJ2-3; 8 bases line up with TRBD2. The CDR3 is made up of 14 amino acids. Germline V gene sequence: CDR1 SGHRS, CDR2 YFSETQ. V lost 10 bases to trimming and J lost 1 base; unmatched junction nucleotides: 8. CDR3 amino acids: CAGSAGVGTDTQYF. The CDR3, as DNA: TGCGCCGGGTCAGCGGGAGTCGGCACAGATACGCAGTATTTT.

A few counts support this clonotype. The chain is built from TRBV28 and TRBJ1-5; the match to TRBD1 covers 10 bases. In germline, CDR1 is MDHEN, CDR2 SYDVKM. Trimming removed 9 bases from V and 2 bases from J; junction bases left unmatched: 1. The CDR3 is 13 residues long. The DNA of the CDR3 is TGTGCCAGTGGGACAGGGGGCAATCAGCCCCAGCATTTT. Translated, it gives CASGTGGNQPQHF.

This clonotype occurred a few times. The chain couples TRBV27 to TRBJ1-5, with a weak D call TRBD1 (5 bases). CDR3 length: 16 residues. Germline CDR1 MNHEY, CDR2 SMNVEV (reference sequence). V was clipped by 5 bases and J by 1 base, with 15 bases between them. The CDR3 sequence: CASSLQGLDSNQPQHF. CDR3 in DNA: TGTGCCAGCAGTCTCCAGGGACTCGACAGCAATCAGCCCCAGCATTTT.

This clonotype was seen a few times. The rearrangement joins TRBV5-1 to TRBJ1-4, with a tentative D call TRBD1 (6 bases). CDR1 and CDR2 from the germline V gene are SGHRS and YFSETQ. V dropped 4 bases and J dropped 2 bases, with 15 bases sitting between them. The CDR3 consists of 16 residues. The CDR3 here is CASSGAGVVTNEKLFF. The CDR3 coding sequence is TGCGCCAGCAGCGGCGCAGGGGTAGTGACTAATGAAAAACTGTTTTTT.

The J gene is TRBJ2-7, the V gene TRBV27; D uncertain. The CDR3 consists of 11 residues. Trimming stripped 4 bases from V and 5 bases from J, with 6 bases between. CDR1 and CDR2 from the germline V gene are MNHEY and SMNVEV (reference sequence). CDR3 in DNA: TGTGCCAGCAGTTCCGGCCACGAGCAGTACTTC. Translating it yields CASSSGHEQYF.